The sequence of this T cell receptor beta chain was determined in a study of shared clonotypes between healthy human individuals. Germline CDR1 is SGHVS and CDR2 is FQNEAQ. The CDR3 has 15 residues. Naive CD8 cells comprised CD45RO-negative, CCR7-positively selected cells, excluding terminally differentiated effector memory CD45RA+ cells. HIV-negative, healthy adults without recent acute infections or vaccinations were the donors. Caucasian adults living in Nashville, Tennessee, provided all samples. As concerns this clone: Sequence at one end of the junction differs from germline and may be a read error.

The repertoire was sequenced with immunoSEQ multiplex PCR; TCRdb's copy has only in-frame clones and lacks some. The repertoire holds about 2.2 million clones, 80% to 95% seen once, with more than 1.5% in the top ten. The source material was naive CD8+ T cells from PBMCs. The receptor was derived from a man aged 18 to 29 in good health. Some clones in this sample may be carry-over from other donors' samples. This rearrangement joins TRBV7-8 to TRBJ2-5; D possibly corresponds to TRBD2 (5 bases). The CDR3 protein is CASSYLLGPKEPQYF. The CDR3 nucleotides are TGTGCCAGCAGCTACCTACTAGGACCAAAAGAGCCCCAGTACTTC.